This T cell receptor beta chain was sequenced for a study of technical replicates of blood from a few donors. The protocol was immunoSEQ multiplex PCR, while the TCRdb copy is restricted to in-frame clones and leaves out a portion. The table records tens of thousands of clones, around 93% of them present only once. The CDR3 extends over 17 amino acids. V was shortened by 0 bases and J by 7 bases, with 18 bases between the two germline ends. Looked up from germline, CDR1 is LGHNA and CDR2 is YSLEER. The sample taken for sequencing was PBMCs. The rearrangement uses TRBV4-3 and TRBJ2-2; perhaps TRBD2 as D (6 bases). This clonotype was obtained from a human donor in good health. Some clones in this sample may be carry-over from other donors' samples. The CDR3 sequence: CASSQDLSGLGGGELFF. The CDR3 DNA reads as TGCGCCAGCAGCCAAGATTTAAGCGGGCTAGGAGGCGGGGAGCTGTTTTTT.